This record covers a single TCR beta chain. The antigen remains undetermined. Data came from immunoSEQ multiplex PCR; TCRdb stores just in-frame clones and leaves some out. This table holds around 63,000 clones, over 70% found once. The data derive from a study of vaccination effects on CD4 cells after COVID-19. Looking at the study overall: All participants had two doses of either the BNT162b2 or mRNA-1273 vaccine. Study-level results: By a late point after vaccination, infection- and vaccine-induced clones had shrunk markedly through clonal contraction. Nearly all vaccine-induced clones in healthy recipients recognized only SARS-CoV-2.

Within the ViraFEST assay, antigen-specific CD4+ T cells underwent expansion with viral peptide pools prior to sequencing. An approximately ten-day culture period preceded the isolation of CD4+ T cells. None of these healthy vaccinees had been infected with SARS-CoV-2 before vaccination. PBMC were cultured at under 2.5 million per well with approximately 10 IU/ml IL-2 and approximately 10 ug/ml peptides. Germline-derived CDR1 and CDR2 are SGDLS and YYNGEE. The CDR3 consists of 14 residues. The V gene lost 0 bases and the J gene lost 8 bases, with 14 bases spanning the gap. The source was CD4+ T cells from PBMCs cultured with HCoV-OC43 spike peptides, collected before COVID-19 vaccination. Subset defined: HCoV-OC43 spike overlapping peptide pool stimulation. The sequence derives from a human donor who received a COVID-19 vaccine. The rearrangement joins TRBV9 to TRBJ1-2; the D gene is possibly TRBD1 (6 bases). The CDR3 DNA follows: TGTGCCAGCAGCGTAGAGGGGGGCGCAAGGGGCTACACCTTC. Residues: CASSVEGGARGYTF.